The T cell receptor (beta chain) described here comes from a study of shared clonotypes between healthy human individuals. The protocol was immunoSEQ multiplex PCR, while the TCRdb copy is restricted to in-frame clones and leaves out a portion. The sample shows 1,500,000 or so clones, approximately 97% of them seen only once. V lost 1 base to trimming and J lost 0 bases, with 10 bases between them. Germline loops: CDR1 SGHRS, CDR2 YFSETQ. The CDR3 totals 15 residues. Every contributor of samples was a Caucasian grown-up residing in Nashville, Tennessee. From CD4+ cells came CD45RA+ naive and CD45RA-negative memory subsets.

The material sequenced was naive CD4+ T cells sorted from blood. Documented subset: CD45RA+ positively selected. The receptor was isolated from a man aged 30-40 years in good health. The chain uses TRBV5-1 and TRBJ1-1, with D maybe TRBD1 (5 bases). CDR3 DNA sequence: TGCGCCAGCAGCTTGTTTCGGGGGATGAACACTGAAGCTTTCTTT. Translated, it gives CASSLFRGMNTEAFF.